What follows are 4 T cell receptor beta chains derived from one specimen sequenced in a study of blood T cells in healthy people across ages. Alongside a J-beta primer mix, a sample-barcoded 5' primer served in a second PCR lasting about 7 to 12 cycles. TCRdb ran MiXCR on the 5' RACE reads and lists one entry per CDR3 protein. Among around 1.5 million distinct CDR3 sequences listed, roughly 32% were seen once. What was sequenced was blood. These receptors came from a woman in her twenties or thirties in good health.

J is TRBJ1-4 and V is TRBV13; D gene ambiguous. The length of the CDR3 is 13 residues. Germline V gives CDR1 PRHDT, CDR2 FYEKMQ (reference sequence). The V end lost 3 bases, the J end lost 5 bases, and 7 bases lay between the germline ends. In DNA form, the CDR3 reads TGTGCCAGCAGCTTGGGAGACAATGAAAAACTGTTTTTT. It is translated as CASSLGDNEKLFF. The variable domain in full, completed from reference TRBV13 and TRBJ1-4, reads AAGVIQSPRHLIKEKRETATLKCYPIPRHDTVYWYQQGPGQDPQFLISFYEKMQSDKGSIPDRFSAQQFSDYHSELNMSSLELGDSALYFCASSLGDNEKLFFGSGTQLSVL.

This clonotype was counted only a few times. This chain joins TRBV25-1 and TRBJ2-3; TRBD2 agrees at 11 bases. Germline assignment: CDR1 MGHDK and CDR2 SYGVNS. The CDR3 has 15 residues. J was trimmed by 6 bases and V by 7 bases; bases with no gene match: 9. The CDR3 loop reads CASMLASGGWDTQYF. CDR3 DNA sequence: TGTGCCAGCATGTTGGCTAGCGGGGGGTGGGATACGCAGTATTTT.

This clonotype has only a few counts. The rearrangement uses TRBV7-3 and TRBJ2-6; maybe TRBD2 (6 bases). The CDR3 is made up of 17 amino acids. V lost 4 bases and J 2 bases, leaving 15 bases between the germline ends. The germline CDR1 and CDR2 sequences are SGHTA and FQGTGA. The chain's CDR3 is CASSSPGGMAGANVLTF. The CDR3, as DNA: TGTGCCAGCAGCTCCCCTGGCGGGATGGCTGGGGCCAACGTCCTGACTTTC.

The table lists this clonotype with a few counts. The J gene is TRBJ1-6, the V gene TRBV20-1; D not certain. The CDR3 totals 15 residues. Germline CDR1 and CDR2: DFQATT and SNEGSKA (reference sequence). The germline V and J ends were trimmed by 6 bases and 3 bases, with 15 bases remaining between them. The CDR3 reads CSALEAEVYNSPLHF. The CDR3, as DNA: TGCAGTGCCCTAGAGGCGGAGGTCTATAATTCACCCCTCCACTTT.